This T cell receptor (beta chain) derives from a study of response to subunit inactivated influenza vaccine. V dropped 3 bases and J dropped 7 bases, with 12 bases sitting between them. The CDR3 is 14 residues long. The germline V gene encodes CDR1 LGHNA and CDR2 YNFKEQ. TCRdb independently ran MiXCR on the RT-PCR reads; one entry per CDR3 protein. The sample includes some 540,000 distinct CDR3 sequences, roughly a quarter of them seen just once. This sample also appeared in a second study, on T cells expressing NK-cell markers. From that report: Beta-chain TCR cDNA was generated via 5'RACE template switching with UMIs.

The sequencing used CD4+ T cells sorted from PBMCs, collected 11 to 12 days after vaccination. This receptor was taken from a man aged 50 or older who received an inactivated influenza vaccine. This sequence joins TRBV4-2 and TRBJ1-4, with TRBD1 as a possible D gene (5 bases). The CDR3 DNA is TGTGCCAGCAGCCACACCCTGGGGGGTGAAAAACTGTTTTTT. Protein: CASSHTLGGEKLFF.